This TCR beta chain was captured by sequencing in a study of T cell responses to AZD1222 COVID-19 vaccine. The CDR3 extends over 11 amino acids. Trimming stripped 4 bases from V and 13 bases from J, with 11 bases between. Sequencing used immunoSEQ multiplex PCR; TCRdb keeps in-frame clones, though not all of them. The sample records some 150,000 clones, 86% being singletons. The sequence was collected from an adult who received the AZD1222 COVID-19 vaccine. The rearrangement uses TRBV12-3 or TRBV12-4 and TRBJ2-4, with D possibly being TRBD1 (5 bases). Sequences were derived from peripheral blood, sampled 28 days after the second AZD1222 dose. CDR3 nucleotide sequence: TGTGCCAGCAGTTCGACAGCACTACAGTACTTC. Its protein product is CASSSTALQYF.